Shown below are 5 T cell receptor beta chains from a single sample sequenced in a study of cytomegalovirus exposure and HLA in healthy donors. A multiplex PCR was run with 60 Vbeta primers and 13 Jbeta primers. Clones were read by immunoSEQ multiplex PCR, and TCRdb kept only the in-frame ones, dropping some. The sample consists of fewer than 100,000 clones, less than 10% of them appearing once. The material sequenced was PBMCs. The receptors were sampled from a man aged 50-59 years in good health and CMV-seronegative.

This clone was counted only a few times. The chain links TRBV20-1 to TRBJ1-2; D may be TRBD1 (6 bases). This CDR3 has 10 residues. Germline assignment: CDR1 DFQATT and CDR2 SNEGSKA (reference sequence). CDR3 nucleotides: TGCAGCGCAGACAGGAATGGCTACACCTTC. It specifies CSADRNGYTF.

This clone was observed a few times. The chain is built from TRBV5-6 and TRBJ1-1, with D unresolved. V dropped 4 bases and J dropped 6 bases, with 16 bases sitting between them. The CDR3 sequence is 14 residues long. Germline lookup yields CDR1 SGHDT and CDR2 YYEEEE. The CDR3 region is CASSPPRGSAEAFF. The CDR3 region has the DNA TGTGCCAGCAGCCCCCCTCGAGGGAGCGCTGAAGCTTTCTTT.

J is TRBJ1-3 and V is TRBV5-1; the D gene is possibly TRBD1 (5 bases). The CDR3 length is 16 residues. The ends were cut back, 6 bases at V and 4 bases at J, with 20 bases in the middle. CDR1 is SGHRS and CDR2 is YFSETQ in the germline V gene. The CDR3: CASNPGLGGSGNTIYF. CDR3 nucleotide sequence: TGCGCCAGCAACCCCGGTTTGGGGGGGTCGGGAAACACCATATATTTT.

The chain carries TRBV4-1 and TRBJ1-2; D ambiguous. The germline V gene encodes CDR1 MGHRA and CDR2 YSYEKL. This CDR3 contains 16 residues. The V end lost 6 bases, the J end lost 4 bases, and 21 bases lay between the germline ends. CDR3 region: CASRSVLGGPSYGYTF. Here the CDR3 DNA reads TGCGCCAGCAGGTCGGTCCTCGGAGGACCCAGCTATGGCTACACCTTC.

The V gene is TRBV7-2, the J gene TRBJ2-2; 9 positions match TRBD1. V shed 1 base, J shed 6 bases, and the junction held 9 bases outside the gene matches. The CDR3 sequence is 17 residues long. Germline V gene sequence: CDR1 SGHTA, CDR2 FQGNSA. The CDR3 spells CASSLVGGQGFSGELFF. DNA of the CDR3: TGTGCCAGCAGCTTAGTAGGCGGACAGGGGTTCTCCGGGGAGCTGTTTTTT.